The rows below give T cell receptor beta chains drawn from one sample of a study of post-analysis software for immune sequencing data. TCRdb used MiXCR to reprocess the PCR reads, holding one entry per CDR3 protein. The sample includes about 180,000 distinct CDR3 sequences, approximately 30% seen only once; the top ten take around 1.5%. Sequencing was done on a sample of blood. The receptors derive from a girl aged 10-17 years with multiple sclerosis. CDR3s include the opening cysteine and the closing phenylalanine or tryptophan. A D gene is named only where the DNA matches it firmly. The listing skips clone size in some rows; elsewhere it reads once, few, many or a size class.

clone_size j_call d_call v_call cdr3_aa cdr3_nt
many TRBJ2-4 TRBD1 TRBV10-3 CAISEALDRGYIQYF TGTGCCATCAGCGAGGCGCTGGACAGGGGATACATTCAGTACTTC
. TRBJ1-1 . TRBV2 CASTGNTEAFF TGTGCCAGCACGGGGAACACTGAAGCTTTCTTT
many TRBJ2-1 TRBD1 TRBV2 CASFLLPGQVINEQFF TGTGCCAGCTTCCTTCTGCCGGGACAGGTTATAAATGAGCAGTTCTTC
many TRBJ2-3 . TRBV4-1 CASSQDGLTSTDTQYF TGCGCCAGCAGCCAAGATGGACTAACTAGCACAGATACGCAGTATTTT
few TRBJ2-1 . TRBV10-2 CASGTTSSYNEQFF TGCGCCAGCGGGACGACCAGCTCCTACAATGAGCAGTTCTTC
. TRBJ2-7 . TRBV12-3/TRBV12-4 CASSLKAAGPLGEQYF TGTGCCAGCAGTTTAAAGGCGGCCGGCCCCTTGGGCGAGCAGTACTTC
many TRBJ2-1 TRBD1 TRBV5-5 CASSLIGQGVVEQFF TGTGCCAGCAGCTTGATCGGCCAGGGGGTTGTTGAGCAGTTCTTC
. TRBJ2-7 TRBD2 TRBV7-2 CASNFSGTSYEQYF TGTGCCAGCAACTTTAGCGGGACCTCCTACGAGCAGTACTTC
. TRBJ1-5 . TRBV20-1 CSAKRRENQPQHF TGCAGTGCTAAGCGACGCGAAAATCAGCCCCAGCATTTT
. TRBJ2-1 . TRBV20-1 CSARDIGVNSYNEQFF TGCAGTGCTAGAGATATCGGAGTGAACTCCTACAATGAGCAGTTCTTC
once TRBJ2-7 . TRBV5-1 CASRGLPWEQYF TGCGCCAGCAGGGGCCTCCCCTGGGAGCAGTACTTC
. TRBJ1-6 . TRBV3-1 CASRTQENSPPHF TGTGCCAGCCGAACCCAGGAGAATTCACCCCCCCACTTT
. TRBJ2-7 TRBD2 TRBV4-1 CASSQDLISGGYEQYF TGCGCCAGCAGCCAAGATCTAATTAGCGGGGGTTACGAGCAGTACTTC
many TRBJ2-1 . TRBV10-1 CASSEAGRNEQFF TGCGCCAGCAGTGAAGCCGGAAGAAATGAGCAGTTCTTC
many TRBJ2-1 TRBD2 TRBV9 CASSGKAGVQNEQFF TGTGCCAGCAGCGGAAAAGCGGGAGTCCAGAATGAGCAGTTCTTC
many TRBJ2-7 . TRBV27 CASSSLFDFPNYEQYF TGTGCCAGCAGTTCCCTCTTTGATTTTCCCAATTACGAGCAGTACTTC
few TRBJ2-3 TRBD2 TRBV5-1 CASSSGLADDTQYF TGTGCCAGCAGCTCGGGACTAGCGGACGATACGCAGTATTTT
few TRBJ2-5 TRBD2 TRBV4-1 CASSQVAGGQETQYF TGCGCCAGCAGCCAAGTCGCGGGAGGGCAAGAGACCCAGTACTTC
few TRBJ2-4 TRBD1 TRBV2 CASRGARGKNIQYF TGTGCCAGCAGGGGGGCCAGGGGGAAAAACATTCAGTACTTC
. TRBJ2-4 TRBD2 TRBV5-6 CASSPGLAGEAKNIQYF TGTGCCAGCAGCCCGGGACTAGCGGGAGAGGCCAAAAACATTCAGTACTTC
. TRBJ2-1 TRBD2 TRBV20-1 CSAPGLAYNEQFF TGCAGTGCCCCGGGACTAGCGTACAATGAGCAGTTCTTC
. TRBJ2-7 . TRBV28 CASRAGTSSYEQYF TGTGCCAGCCGTGCCGGGACTTCCTCTTACGAGCAGTACTTC
few TRBJ2-1 TRBD2 TRBV29-1 CSQKVLAGVNEQFF TGCAGCCAGAAGGTACTAGCGGGAGTGAATGAGCAGTTCTTC
many TRBJ2-1 . TRBV20-1 CSAPPTSHYEQFF TGCAGTGCTCCTCCGACTAGTCACTATGAGCAGTTCTTC
few TRBJ2-1 . TRBV20-1 CSARDMARDEQFF TGCAGTGCTAGAGATATGGCTAGAGATGAGCAGTTCTTC
many TRBJ2-3 TRBD2 TRBV7-2 CASSSRLAGGPLLSTDTQYF TGTGCCAGCAGCTCAAGACTAGCGGGAGGGCCTCTGTTGTCTACAGATACGCAGTATTTT